A selection of T cell receptor beta chains follows, all from one sample in a study of T cell repertoires in cytomegalovirus infection. TCRdb itself ran the reads through MiXCR, one entry per CDR3 protein. The sample contains around 740,000 distinct CDR3 sequences, roughly 35% of which appear only once. Sequenced material: PBMCs. Receptors originate from a human donor in good health (CMV status not recorded). Some clones in this sample may be carry-over from other donors' samples. Both conserved end residues are part of each CDR3. The D gene is left open where the match is weak. Size tells how often a clone was seen (once, few, many) or the class of an expanded clone, and some rows leave it out.

j_call clone_size d_call cdr3_length v_call cdr3_nt cdr3_aa
TRBJ2-7 few - 13 TRBV2 TGTGCCAGCAGTGAAGCGCTTCGGGGGGAGCAGTACTTC CASSEALRGEQYF
TRBJ1-4 - - 12 TRBV29-1 TGCAGCGTGTATGCAACTAATGAAAAACTGTTTTTT CSVYATNEKLFF
TRBJ1-1 few - 15 TRBV29-1 TGCAGCGTTCGCCCCCTTGAAAAAGCCAACACTGAAGCTTTCTTT CSVRPLEKANTEAFF
TRBJ2-7 - - 11 TRBV2 TGTGCCAGCACGATAATCTACGAGCAGTACTTC CASTIIYEQYF
TRBJ1-6 - - 13 TRBV6-8 TGTGCCATCAGTCCGACTTATAATTCACCCCTCCACTTT CAISPTYNSPLHF
TRBJ2-7 - - 14 TRBV19 TGTGCCAGTAGTATCACCCAGGGGTTCTACGAGCAGTACTTC CASSITQGFYEQYF
TRBJ2-3 - - 15 TRBV7-2 TGTGCCAGCAGCCAAAGGCCGGACTTCACAGATACGCAGTATTTT CASSQRPDFTDTQYF
TRBJ1-1 - TRBD1 14 TRBV7-8 TGTGCCAGCAGCTTAAACAGGGGTCAAACTGAAGCTTTCTTT CASSLNRGQTEAFF
TRBJ2-2 - TRBD1 15 TRBV12-3/TRBV12-4 TGTGCCAGCGAGCTGAGGACAGGGCTGACCGGGGAGCTGTTTTTT CASELRTGLTGELFF
TRBJ2-3 many - 13 TRBV7-2 TGTGCCAGCAGCCCCGAGAGCACAGATACGCAGTATTTT CASSPESTDTQYF
TRBJ2-7 - TRBD1 16 TRBV10-3 TGTGCCATCAGTGAGTCACAGGGGCTTGTGGTTATGGAGCAGTACTTC CAISESQGLVVMEQYF
TRBJ1-1 - - 18 TRBV3-1 TGTGCCAGCAGCCAAGATCTGCGACAGGAACGGTCGAACACTGAAGCTTTCTTT CASSQDLRQERSNTEAFF
TRBJ2-7 few - 14 TRBV10-3 TGTGCCACCCGAAGAGACCAGACCTCCTACGAGCAGTACTTC CATRRDQTSYEQYF
TRBJ1-1 - - 13 TRBV20-1 TGCAGTGCCAGAGGGTTCCAGAACACTGAAGCTTTCTTT CSARGFQNTEAFF
TRBJ2-2 - TRBD2 14 TRBV6-6 TGTGCCAGTCAGCGGGGTTGGTTGGGCGGGGAGCTGTTTTTT CASQRGWLGGELFF
TRBJ1-1 - - 12 TRBV2 TGTGCCAGCAGTGTGTATAACACTGAAGCTTTCTTT CASSVYNTEAFF
TRBJ2-2 few - 13 TRBV12-3/TRBV12-4 TGTGCCAGCAGTAACGGGTTGGCCGGGGAGCTGTTTTTT CASSNGLAGELFF
TRBJ1-1 - TRBD1 15 TRBV11-2 TGTGCCAGCAGCTTAGCGGGACAGAAGGGCACTGAAGCTTTCTTT CASSLAGQKGTEAFF
TRBJ1-3 - - 12 TRBV6-5 TGTGCCAGCAAGGACGGAGGAAACACCATATATTTT CASKDGGNTIYF
TRBJ2-2 - TRBD2 18 TRBV20-1 TGCAGTGCTAGAGATAGGGAGGGACTAGCGGGAGCGGTCGGGGAGCTGTTTTTT CSARDREGLAGAVGELFF
TRBJ2-2 many - 13 TRBV7-8 TGTGCCAGCAGCGTACGAAACACCGGGGAGCTGTTTTTT CASSVRNTGELFF
TRBJ1-2 - - 11 TRBV7-9 TGTGACAGCAGCCCCCAAGCTGGCTACACCTTC CDSSPQAGYTF
TRBJ2-2 - - 15 TRBV28 TGTGCCAGCAGTTCCGGGAAATCGGGGACCGGGGAGCTGTTTTTT CASSSGKSGTGELFF
TRBJ1-4 - - 13 TRBV10-3 TGTGCCAGCAGGGCGGGGCTGGAGGAAAAACTGTTTTTT CASRAGLEEKLFF
TRBJ1-1 few - 14 TRBV12-3/TRBV12-4 TGTGCCAGCAGCACCTCCGTTACATCCCTTGAAGCTTTCTTT CASSTSVTSLEAFF
TRBJ2-3 few - 14 TRBV28 TGTGCCTACCGGTCCCGACAGACCACAGATACGCAGTATTTT CAYRSRQTTDTQYF
TRBJ1-6 few - 16 TRBV27 TGTGCCAGCAGTTTTGGGTACAGGGTTTTAAATTCACCCCTCCACTTT CASSFGYRVLNSPLHF
TRBJ1-2 few TRBD1 14 TRBV12-3/TRBV12-4 TGTGCCAGCAGGGGGACAGGGAGGCACTATGGCTACACCTTC CASRGTGRHYGYTF
TRBJ2-7 - TRBD1 15 TRBV11-2 TGTGCCAGCAGCGTCCGGGACAGGGGGCGATACGAGCAGTACTTC CASSVRDRGRYEQYF
TRBJ1-6 - TRBD1 15 TRBV25-1 TGTGCCAGCAGTGCCCCCGGGACAGAGAGCTCGGCCCTCCACTTT CASSAPGTESSALHF
TRBJ1-5 few - 14 TRBV2 TGTGCCAGCAGCCCTCCGGGGCAATATCAGCCCCAGCATTTT CASSPPGQYQPQHF